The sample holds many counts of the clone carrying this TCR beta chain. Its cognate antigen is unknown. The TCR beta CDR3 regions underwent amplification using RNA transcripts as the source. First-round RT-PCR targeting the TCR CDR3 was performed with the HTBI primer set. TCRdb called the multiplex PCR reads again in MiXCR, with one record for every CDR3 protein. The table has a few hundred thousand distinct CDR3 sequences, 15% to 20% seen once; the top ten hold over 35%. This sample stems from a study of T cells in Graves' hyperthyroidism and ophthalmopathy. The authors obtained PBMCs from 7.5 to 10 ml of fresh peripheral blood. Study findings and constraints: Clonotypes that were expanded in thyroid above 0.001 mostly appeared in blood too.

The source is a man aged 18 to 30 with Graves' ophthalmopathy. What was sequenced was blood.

As DNA, the CDR3 is TGTGCCAGCAGCCCGCAACTAGCGGGGGCCGCTTTATACGAGCAGTACTTC. Its protein product is CASSPQLAGAALYEQYF. The chain carries TRBV11-2 and TRBJ2-7; the match to TRBD2 covers 11 bases. Germline V gives CDR1 SGHAT, CDR2 FQNNGV. V trimming: 5 bases; J trimming: 4 bases; junction bases outside the gene matches: 13. This CDR3 region has 17 residues.